These 8 T cell receptor beta chains originate from one sample sequenced in a study of blood T cells in healthy people across ages. Alongside a J-beta primer mix, a sample-barcoded 5' primer served in a second PCR lasting about 6 to 11 cycles. Each CDR3 protein is one row after TCRdb ran MiXCR on the 5' RACE reads. The sample lists under 2,000,000 distinct CDR3 sequences, around half seen once, with around 2.1% in the top ten. Input material: blood. These receptors were collected from a woman aged 40 to 55 in good health.

There are a few counts of this clonotype. This chain joins TRBV4-3 and TRBJ2-5, with 12 bases that match TRBD2. V was clipped by 1 base and J by 7 bases; unmatched bases: 4. CDR1 LGHNA and CDR2 YSLEER come from the germline V gene. The CDR3 totals 15 residues. The CDR3 protein is CASSQGLAGVGTQYF. As DNA, the CDR3 is TGCGCCAGCAGCCAAGGACTAGCGGGGGTCGGGACCCAGTACTTC.

The V gene is TRBV20-1, the J gene TRBJ1-1, with 7 nucleotides matching TRBD1. Germline CDR1 and CDR2: DFQATT and SNEGSKA (reference sequence). CDR3 length equals 16 residues. V was pared by 6 bases and J by 1 base, with 14 bases of the junction left unmatched. CDR3 DNA sequence: TGCAGTGCAAAAAACAGCCTCAGGGGGACGAACACTGAAGCTTTCTTT. It codes for CSAKNSLRGTNTEAFF.

This chain connects TRBV11-2 to TRBJ2-3; D is ambiguous. Germline-derived CDR1 and CDR2 are SGHAT and FQNNGV. V lost 6 bases and J 4 bases, leaving 11 bases between the germline ends. The CDR3 totals 13 residues. The CDR3 DNA follows: TGTGCCAGCAGACTACCCGCCTCAGATACGCAGTATTTT. Its translation: CASRLPASDTQYF.

This chain links TRBV6-5 with TRBJ1-2, with TRBD1 as a possible D gene (5 bases). There are 15 residues in the CDR3. V lost 2 bases and J 0 bases, leaving 10 bases between the germline ends. Per the germline V gene, CDR1 is MNHEY and CDR2 is SVGAGI. The CDR3 nucleotides read TGTGCCAGCAGTTACGACCAGGGTTCTAACTATGGCTACACCTTC. Amino acids: CASSYDQGSNYGYTF.

A few counts support this clonotype. The chain recombines TRBV7-9 with TRBJ2-5; 9 bases are a match to TRBD1. V was clipped by 2 bases and J by 1 base; unmatched bases: 5. CDR1 and CDR2 (germline): SEHNR, FQNEAQ (reference sequence). The CDR3 sequence is 16 residues long. CDR3 sequence reads: CASSLPDRGSQETQYF. For the CDR3, the DNA is TGTGCCAGCAGCTTACCGGACAGGGGTTCCCAAGAGACCCAGTACTTC.

The V and J genes are TRBV12-3 or TRBV12-4 and TRBJ2-3, with D possibly TRBD2 on 6 matching bases. The CDR3 is 16 amino acids. Trimming left V 3 bases short and J 4 bases short, with 17 bases between. The CDR3 reads CASSLSGGVGADTQYF. CDR3 in DNA: TGTGCCAGCAGTTTGTCAGGCGGGGTTGGAGCAGATACGCAGTATTTT.

V is TRBV6-5 and J is TRBJ1-3, with unresolved D. Per germline, CDR1 MNHEY and CDR2 SVGAGI. CDR3 size: 13 residues. Trimming pared 7 bases from V and 3 bases from J, leaving 10 bases between. The CDR3 loop reads CASNPGFGNTIYF. The CDR3 DNA reads as TGTGCCAGCAATCCGGGTTTTGGAAACACCATATATTTT.

The gene calls are TRBV7-2 and TRBJ1-2; TRBD1 matches at 10 bases. V trimming: 5 bases; J trimming: 3 bases; junction bases outside the gene matches: 18. CDR1 SGHTA and CDR2 FQGNSA come from the germline V gene. The CDR3 extends over 19 amino acids. CDR3 residues: CASSPGRVGDRGSYYGYTF. CDR3 coding DNA: TGTGCCAGCAGCCCCGGGAGGGTGGGGGACAGGGGTTCGTACTATGGCTACACCTTC.